The text below deals with one T cell receptor beta chain. The table came from immunoSEQ multiplex PCR; TCRdb's copy has only in-frame clones and leaves some out. The table records 65,000 to 75,000 clones, approximately 92% of them present only once. The length of the CDR3 is 15 residues. Germline trimming cut 0 bases from V and 7 bases from J; bases unmatched to any gene: 8. Looked up from germline, CDR1 is MNHEY and CDR2 is SMNVEV (reference sequence). The data were obtained in a study of T cell changes during pregnancy in multiple sclerosis. V is TRBV27 and J is TRBJ2-7; 8 bases agree with TRBD2. The TCR was taken from a female donor in good health, enrolled as a control in a pregnancy study. This sample comprised peripheral blood, obtained after pregnancy. The DNA for the CDR3 is TGTGCCAGCAGTTTATCCCCAGCGGGAGTCAGAGAGCAGTACTTC. Translated, it gives CASSLSPAGVREQYF.